This T cell receptor (beta chain) derives from a study of shared clonotypes between healthy human individuals (TCRdb year 2020). As for the study more broadly: A few men and two women, aged 18 to 49 years, made up the cohort. For each donor, three plates each were used for CD4 naive and CD4 memory, two plates were used for CD8 naive, and one plate was used for CD8 memory. Leukapheresis yielded between about 0.85 and 10 billion PBMCs per donor. To estimate repertoire size and how much clonotypes are shared between individuals, the study performed deep sequencing of blood TCR repertoires from a handful of healthy adults. Different laboratories and diverse techniques were used to prepare libraries and sequence TCR repertoires, to increase sequencing depth and limit assay-specific biases. General study outcomes and caveats: Compared with non-shared clonotypes, clonotypes shared by all four sorted-subset donors had higher generation probabilities. Estimated clonotype richness was generally larger for naive than for memory subsets. Even with the large sequencing depth, rarefaction of the sorted-subset datasets indicated that sequencing was incomplete. The genetic and exposure-history diversity represented was limited by the small number of donors. Sampling was restricted to blood, and TCR repertoires in tissues likely differ from the TCR repertoires found in blood. About 5% of naive CD4, approximately 3.7% of naive CD8, about 2.5% of memory CD4, and about 0.4% of memory CD8 clonotypes were shared across several donors. Pairwise subsampling led to the expectation that sequencing depth would affect the degree of clonotype sharing among donors.

The donors were healthy, HIV-negative adults with no recently reported acute infections or vaccinations. Only Caucasian adults living in Nashville, Tennessee, USA were represented among the donors. CD4+ T cells were enriched through magnetic negative selection, after which naive cells were positively selected on CD45RA and the remaining negative fraction served as the memory subset. Blood was obtained by leukapheresis, after which PBMCs were separated by Ficoll-Histopaque density gradient centrifugation and cryopreserved in liquid nitrogen vapor phase. Analytical flow cytometry was used to check the purity and quantity of each magnetically sorted T cell population. Genomic DNA was isolated from each sorted fraction and quantified by UV absorbance on a Nanodrop 2000c. With regard to this clone: This receptor's antigen is unknown. Per-base quality was not reported, and no clone a single base away is much larger than it.

TCR CDR3 regions were amplified from genomic DNA by multiplex PCR using the deep immunoSEQ assay. Extracted genomic DNA from each cell subset was distributed evenly across all wells of several immunoSEQ 96-well plates, and each plate was treated as a replicate. Each replicate PCR for sorted subsets received about 180 ng genomic DNA, equal to some 32,000 T cell genomes. Purified libraries were quantified with a Qubit 3.0 fluorometer, sized on a Bioanalyzer 2100, and re-quantified with the KAPA Library Quantification kit. A separate single-read 150-cycle Illumina NextSeq 550 flow cell was used to sequence each immunoSEQ 96-well plate. Processing in the source paper ran as follows. Because only junctional sequences without quality scores were contained in the immunoSEQ output, filtering matching that applied to full-length reads could not be performed. To assign V/J genes and CDR3, sequences were annotated against IMGT germline references using PyIR, a Python wrapper for IgBLAST v1.9. Reads were removed for weak V/J assignments (E-value above 1e-6), missing CDR3, stop codons, out-of-frame junctions, or ambiguous translated residues. V3J clonotypes were defined as sequences sharing an identical inferred V gene, J gene, and CDR3 amino acid sequence. Percentage overlap between repertoires was calculated by dividing the number of shared unique clonotypes by the size of the smaller repertoire. RTK rarefaction, the Chao1 estimator, and Recon v2.1 estimates of unobserved clonotypes were used to assess repertoire richness. Generation probabilities for all TCRbeta clonotypes obtained by the gDNA method from a handful of donors were computed using OLGA. The source is immuneACCESS, and TCRdb retained only in-frame sequences with V and J called. Part of the clones is not carried over; for the studies checked, unresolved V genes explain less than half of this, and the remainder is unexplained. For V, J and clone size, that table is used; D and trimming come from the DNA. The sample includes about 2 million clones, with roughly 95% observed a single time. The ten largest clones take up under 0.15% of the sample.

From the cysteine through the phenylalanine, the CDR3 covers 13 amino acids. The DNA shown is the 39-base CDR3, in frame from base 1. CDR1 and CDR2 were assigned from the germline V gene as MNHEY and SVGAGI. The V end loses 4 bases and the J end loses 6 bases, and a stretch of 12 bases separates them. The TCR sequence derives from a man aged 18 to 30 in good health. Material for sequencing was naive CD4+ T cells sorted from blood. The cell subset or site label here, explained by the study, means: CD45RA+ positively selected. The chain uses TRBV6-5 and TRBJ1-2; the D gene is not confidently resolved. The CDR3 reads as follows: CASSLQGRHGYTF. The DNA is as follows: TGTGCCAGCAGTTTACAAGGGCGCCATGGCTACACCTTC.